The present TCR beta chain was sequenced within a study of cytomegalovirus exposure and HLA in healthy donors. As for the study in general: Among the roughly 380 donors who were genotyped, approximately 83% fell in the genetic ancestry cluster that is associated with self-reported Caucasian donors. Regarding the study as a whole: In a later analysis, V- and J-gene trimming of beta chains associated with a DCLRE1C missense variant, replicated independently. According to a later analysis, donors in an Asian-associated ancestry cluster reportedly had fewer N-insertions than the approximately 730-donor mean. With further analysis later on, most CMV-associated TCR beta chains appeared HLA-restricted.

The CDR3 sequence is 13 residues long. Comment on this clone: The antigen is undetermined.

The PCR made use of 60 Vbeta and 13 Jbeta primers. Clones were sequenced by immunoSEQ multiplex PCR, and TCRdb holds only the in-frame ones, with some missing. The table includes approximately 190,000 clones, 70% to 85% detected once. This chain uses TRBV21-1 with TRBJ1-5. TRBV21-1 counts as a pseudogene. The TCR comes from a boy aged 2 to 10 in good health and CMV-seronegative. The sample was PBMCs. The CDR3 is CAPGAGGNQPQHF. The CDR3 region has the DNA TGTGCCCCTGGGGCCGGGGGGAATCAGCCCCAGCATTTT.